Listed below are T cell receptor beta chains from one sample, sequenced in a study of cytomegalovirus exposure and HLA in healthy donors. Assay: immunoSEQ multiplex PCR; the TCRdb copy retains only in-frame clones and omits some. The table includes approximately 150,000 clones, about 89% detected once. What was sequenced was PBMCs. The source is a man between 18 and 35 years old in good health and CMV-seropositive. CDR3s include the opening cysteine and the closing phenylalanine or tryptophan. Each record gives: V gene, clone size, J gene, D gene, CDR3 DNA, CDR3 protein. D genes are given only for firm matches. Rows may omit the clone size; those that give it use once, few, many or a size class.

TRBV6-5,-,TRBJ2-3,TRBD2,TGTGCCAGCAGACCCACGCGGGAGGTGGGGGATACGCAGTATTTT,CASRPTREVGDTQYF
TRBV4-3,-,TRBJ2-3,-,TGCGCCAGCAGCCAAGATCCGGGTCTAGATACGCAGTATTTT,CASSQDPGLDTQYF
TRBV6-1,-,TRBJ1-2,-,TGTGCCAGCAGTACATGGGGACTACCGGGGGGCTACACCTTC,CASSTWGLPGGYTF
TRBV4-1,-,TRBJ2-2,-,TGCGCCAGCAGGCAACAACACACGAACACCGGGGAGCTGTTTTTT,CASRQQHTNTGELFF
TRBV2,-,TRBJ1-1,-,TGTGCCAGCAGCGGTCTGGGGCCGGGTGAAGCTTTCTTT,CASSGLGPGEAFF
TRBV6-5,-,TRBJ2-2,-,TGTGCCAGCAGTTACTCCAGAACCTTGGAGCTGTTTTTT,CASSYSRTLELFF
TRBV28,-,TRBJ1-4,TRBD1,TGTGCCAGCAGTTTAGCCAGGGGGCAAGGGGAAAAACTGTTTTTT,CASSLARGQGEKLFF
TRBV4-2,-,TRBJ1-4,-,TGTGCCAGCAGCTTGCGGGAGACTGAAAAACTGTTTTTT,CASSLRETEKLFF
TRBV11-2,few,TRBJ2-1,TRBD1,TGTGCCAGCAGCTTAGCCGGGACAGAAAACAATGAGCAGTTCTTC,CASSLAGTENNEQFF
TRBV7-9,-,TRBJ2-7,-,TGTGCCAGCAGCTCGAATTTACAGGGAAGGAGGAACGAGCAGTACTTC,CASSSNLQGRRNEQYF
TRBV4-1,-,TRBJ2-7,TRBD2,TGCGCCAGCAGCCAAAGTCCGTCGGGCGGGAGGGACGAGCAGTACTTC,CASSQSPSGGRDEQYF
TRBV25-1,few,TRBJ2-3,-,TGTGCCAGCACCCCAGGGGATACGCAGTATTTT,CASTPGDTQYF
TRBV7-6,once,TRBJ2-1,TRBD2,TGTGCCAGTAGCGGGGGGACCAACAATGAGCAGTTCTTC,CASSGGTNNEQFF
TRBV29-1,-,TRBJ2-6,-,TGCAGCGTTGAAAGTGAGGGCTCTGGGGCCAACGTCCTGACTTTC,CSVESEGSGANVLTF
TRBV6-5,-,TRBJ2-3,-,TGTGCCAGCAGTTACAAGGCTAGACCAGATACGCAGTATTTT,CASSYKARPDTQYF